This T cell receptor (beta chain) was recorded in a study of monozygotic twins with inflammatory bowel disease. For this clonotype: The antigen is undetermined.

General study findings and limits: Treatment differences in immunosuppression may have added variability to the repertoires of patients. Against healthy co-twins, IBD patients had lower TCRbeta diversity (measured by inverse Simpson). Discordant twins had repertoire similarity that did not differ from that of concordant twins, possibly from limited power.

There are 14 residues in the CDR3. Per the germline V gene, CDR1 is MNHEY and CDR2 is SMNVEV (reference sequence). Template switching added UMIs carrying a 6-nucleotide sample barcode. After re-calling the 5' RACE reads, TCRdb lists one entry per CDR3 protein, DNA absent. The sample data list approximately 300,000 distinct CDR3 sequences. This chain connects TRBV27 to TRBJ2-3. The material sequenced was blood. The sequence was obtained from a human donor with ulcerative colitis or Crohn's disease, or a healthy co-twin of an affected twin (not recorded which). The CDR3 sequence: CASSQTISTDTQYF.